The 14 T cell receptor beta chains given below trace back to one sample, sequenced in a study of blood T cells in healthy people across ages (dated by TCRdb to about 2015). The receptor library was made with 5' RACE. A second PCR of 7 to 11 cycles was run with a J-beta primer mix and a sample-barcoded 5' primer. The public sequencing data were trimmed at Q25 with fastp and processed into clonotypes with MiXCR by TCRdb, which kept only in-frame beta chains. Rows matching on CDR3 protein sequence are summarized as one entry with the most common DNA and genes. In this sample the table shows around 1,800,000 distinct CDR3 sequences, around 42% of which occur a single time. The top ten constitute approximately 22% of the sample. The sequenced sample was blood. The receptors shown here come from a human donor in good health.

The chain carries TRBV3-1 and TRBJ2-5, with D perhaps matching TRBD2 (6 bases). Trimming took off 0 bases at V and 4 bases at J, with 15 bases between the two ends. The CDR3 length is 16 residues. CDR1 is LGHDT, CDR2 YNNKEL, per germline (reference sequence). The CDR3 bases are TGTGCCAGCAGCCAAGAGTGGGGCAGGGAGGCAGAGACCCAGTACTTC. This sequence encodes CASSQEWGREAETQYF.

This clonotype was counted at least ten times. This chain connects TRBV10-3 to TRBJ1-2; D not certain. CDR1 is ENHRY, CDR2 SYGVKD, per germline. Trimming pared 6 bases from V and 5 bases from J, leaving 10 bases between. The CDR3 loop spans 12 amino acids. The CDR3 is CAIRTPRYGYTF. The CDR3 DNA follows: TGTGCCATCAGGACACCAAGATATGGCTACACCTTC.

The J gene is TRBJ2-7, the V gene TRBV7-2; the D is unclear. Looked up from germline, CDR1 is SGHTA and CDR2 is FQGNSA. The CDR3 is 14 amino acids. V shed 5 bases and J shed 0 bases, with 11 bases lying between them. Written as DNA, the CDR3 is TGTGCCAGCAGCCCCATTGGGAACTCCTACGAGCAGTACTTC. Encoded protein: CASSPIGNSYEQYF.

There are a few counts of this clonotype. V usage is TRBV15 and J usage is TRBJ1-2, with a possible D match to TRBD1 (6 bases). The V gene lost 0 bases and the J gene lost 8 bases, with 13 bases spanning the gap. CDR3 length: 14 amino acids. Germline CDR1 and CDR2: LNHNV and YYDKDF (reference sequence). The CDR3 protein is CATSRDRVDRGYTF. The CDR3 coding sequence is TGTGCCACCAGCAGAGATCGAGTGGACAGAGGCTACACCTTC. The variable domain in full, completed from reference TRBV15 and TRBJ1-2, reads DAMVIQNPRYQVTQFGKPVTLSCSQTLNHNVMYWYQQKSSQAPKLLFHYYDKDFNNEADTPDNFQSRRPNTSFCFLDIRSPGLGDTAMYLCATSRDRVDRGYTFGSGTRLTVV.

A word on this clonotype: A read error may produce the germline difference seen at one junction end. The rearrangement links TRBV5-1 to TRBJ1-2, with a tentative D call TRBD1 (5 bases). This CDR3 spans 14 amino acids. The germline CDR1 and CDR2 sequences are SGHRS and YFSETQ. The CDR3 bases are TGCGCCAGCAGCCCCTTAGGGGCTGACTATGGCCACACCTTC. It specifies CASSPLGADYGHTF.

This chain uses TRBV28 with TRBJ2-5, with 8 bases identical to TRBD2. The DNA matches TRBJ2-7 better at its end, which makes the J call doubtful. CDR3 length equals 15 residues. The germline V gene encodes CDR1 MDHEN and CDR2 SYDVKM. The CDR3 nucleotides are TGTGCCAGCAGTTCGATCACTAGCGGCCGCTACGAGCAGTACTTC. Its protein is CASSSITSGRYEQYF.

This clonotype was seen more than once but under ten times. This chain links TRBV7-2 with TRBJ2-4; 7 bases are a match to TRBD1. In germline, CDR1 is SGHTA, CDR2 FQGNSA. The J segment lost 8 bases and the V segment lost 4 bases, leaving 8 bases of the junction unmatched. CDR3 length: 14 residues. DNA for the CDR3: TGTGCCAGCAGCTCCGATCGACAGGGCTACATTCAGTACTTC. It is translated as CASSSDRQGYIQYF.

V gene TRBV2 combines with J gene TRBJ1-1; D is undetermined. This CDR3 contains 13 residues. Germline lookup yields CDR1 SNHLY and CDR2 FYNNEI. The ends were cut back, 3 bases at V and 4 bases at J, with 9 bases in the middle. The CDR3 nucleotides read TGTGCCAGCAGTGATGTTTGGGGCACTGAAGCTTTCTTT. Its protein is CASSDVWGTEAFF. The variable domain in full, completed from reference TRBV2 and TRBJ1-1, reads EPEVTQTPSHQVTQMGQEVILRCVPISNHLYFYWYRQILGQKVEFLVSFYNNEISEKSEIFDDQFSVERPDGSNFTLKIRSTKLEDSAMYFCASSDVWGTEAFFGQGTRLTVV.

This clonotype was seen only a few times. The V gene is TRBV29-1, the J gene TRBJ1-2, with D possibly matching TRBD1 (5 bases). CDR3 length equals 10 residues. The germline gives CDR1 SQVTM, CDR2 ANQGSEA. Trimming stripped 5 bases from V and 6 bases from J, with 7 bases between. The CDR3, as DNA: TGCAGCGTTAAGGGGAATGGCTACACCTTC. The encoded protein is CSVKGNGYTF.

This CDR3 reads CASSLSRVGEQYF. The CDR3 DNA reads as TGTGCCAGCAGCTTATCGAGGGTGGGCGAGCAGTACTTC. The chain uses TRBV7-3 and TRBJ2-7; perhaps TRBD2 as D (5 bases). Trimming removed 2 bases from V and 6 bases from J, with 11 bases in between. CDR3 length: 13 amino acids. Germline V lookup: CDR1 SGHTA, CDR2 FQGTGA. Based on the CDR3 plus reference TRBV7-3 and TRBJ2-7, the full variable domain is GAGVSQTPSNKVTEKGKYVELRCDPISGHTALYWYRQSLGQGPEFLIYFQGTGAADDSGLPNDRFFAVRPEGSVSTLKIQRTERGDSAVYLCASSLSRVGEQYFGPGTRLTVT.

This chain joins TRBV11-2 and TRBJ2-4; 9 bases match TRBD1. The DNA end is a closer match to TRBJ2-5, so the J assignment may be wrong. Per the germline V gene, CDR1 is SGHAT and CDR2 is FQNNGV. The CDR3 totals 15 residues. CDR3 nucleotide sequence: TGTGCCAGCAGCCCAGGGACAGGGCCACGAGAGACCCAGTACTTC. Its translation is CASSPGTGPRETQYF.

This clonotype turned up a few times. The chain couples TRBV7-2 to TRBJ1-2; TRBD1 agrees at 7 bases. This CDR3 comprises 15 residues. Germline V lookup: CDR1 SGHTA, CDR2 FQGNSA. The junction had 8 bases not matched to a gene; V was cut back by 5 bases and J by 2 bases. In DNA form, the CDR3 reads TGTGCCAGCAGCCAGGGGGGAGGCCTAAACTATGGCTACACCTTC. This sequence encodes CASSQGGGLNYGYTF.

This clonotype has more than one count but fewer than ten. This chain uses TRBV29-1 with TRBJ1-1, with D possibly matching TRBD1 (5 bases). Germline lookup yields CDR1 SQVTM and CDR2 ANQGSEA. V lost 7 bases to trimming and J lost 6 bases, with 15 bases between them. This CDR3 is built from 12 residues. CDR3 DNA sequence: TGCAGCGGCGCAGGGAATACCGCTGAAGCTTTCTTT. It codes for CSGAGNTAEAFF.

This clonotype was found a few times. This sequence joins TRBV29-1 and TRBJ2-3, with TRBD2 as a possible D gene (6 bases). The V end lost 3 bases, the J end lost 5 bases, and 18 bases lay between the germline ends. Germline CDR1 SQVTM, CDR2 ANQGSEA. The length of the CDR3 is 15 residues. The CDR3 region is CSVDLAGPGIDTQYF. In DNA, the CDR3 is TGCAGCGTTGACCTCGCGGGACCTGGCATAGATACGCAGTATTTT.